This T cell receptor beta chain was documented in a study of cytomegalovirus exposure and HLA in healthy donors. PCR employed 60 Vbeta and 13 Jbeta primers. Sequencing was performed with immunoSEQ multiplex PCR; in TCRdb, only in-frame clones are kept and a portion is missing. Of fewer than 150,000 clones listed, approximately 80% are singletons. J was trimmed by 3 bases and V by 10 bases; bases with no gene match: 13. Per germline, CDR1 MDHEN and CDR2 SYDVKM. There are 16 residues in the CDR3. This chain links TRBV28 with TRBJ2-7, with TRBD2 matching 12 bases. This clonotype was obtained from a human donor in good health. What was sequenced was PBMCs. The CDR3 region has the DNA TGTGCCACTCGGTCTTCTAGCGGGGGGGTCCTCTACGAGCAGTACTTC. It is translated as CATRSSSGGVLYEQYF.